The source of this T cell receptor (beta chain) is a study of tumor and adjacent non-tumor tissue in lung cancer. The wider study: There were fewer than 15 adenocarcinoma, a couple of squamous cell carcinoma and 1 small cell lung cancer cases. Each sample yielded some 4 million productive TCRbeta reads on average.

The template was RNA from unsorted bulk tissue. Between August and November 2014, newly diagnosed, chemotherapy-naive lung cancer patients underwent thoracic surgery in China. In the case of this clonotype: The junction shows a germline mismatch at one end, possibly a read error.

The CDR3 loop spans 15 amino acids. Per the germline V gene, CDR1 is SQVTM and CDR2 is ANQGSEA. TCRbeta libraries were built with three rounds of nested PCR, modified from ARM-PCR. One entry per CDR3 protein, called by TCRdb with MiXCR from the multiplex PCR reads. The sample lists 95,000 to 150,000 distinct CDR3 sequences, roughly 67% occurring once. The sample taken for sequencing was lung tumor tissue. The TCR originated in a man in his thirties or forties with non-small cell lung cancer. This chain joins TRBV29-1 and TRBJ2-2; D perhaps matches TRBD2 (6 bases). The CDR3 region has the DNA TGCAGCGTTGAGAGTAACGGGAGAAAAACCGGGGACCTGTTTTTT. Amino acids: CSVESNGRKTGDLFF.